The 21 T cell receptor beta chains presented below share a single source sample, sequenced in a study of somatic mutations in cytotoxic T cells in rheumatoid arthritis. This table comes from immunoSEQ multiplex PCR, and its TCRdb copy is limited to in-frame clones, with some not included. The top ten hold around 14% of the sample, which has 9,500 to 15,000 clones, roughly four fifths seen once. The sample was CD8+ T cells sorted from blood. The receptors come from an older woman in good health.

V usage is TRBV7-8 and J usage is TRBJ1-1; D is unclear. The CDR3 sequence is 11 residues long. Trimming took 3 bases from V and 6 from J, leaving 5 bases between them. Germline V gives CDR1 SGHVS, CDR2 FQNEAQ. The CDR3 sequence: CASSFGAEAFF. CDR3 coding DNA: TGTGCCAGCAGCTTCGGGGCTGAAGCTTTCTTT. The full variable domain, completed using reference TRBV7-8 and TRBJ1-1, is GAGVSQSPRYKVAKRGQDVALRCDPISGHVSLFWYQQALGQGPEFLTYFQNEAQLDKSGLPSDRFFAERPEGSVSTLKIQRTQQEDSAVYLCASSFGAEAFFGQGTRLTVV.

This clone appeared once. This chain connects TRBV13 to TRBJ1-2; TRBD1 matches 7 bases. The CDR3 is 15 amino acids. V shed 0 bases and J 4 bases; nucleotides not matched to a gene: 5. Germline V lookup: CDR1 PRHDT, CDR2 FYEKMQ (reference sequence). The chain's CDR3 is CASSLGTGPVYGYTF. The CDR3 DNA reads TGTGCCAGCAGCTTAGGGACAGGGCCCGTCTATGGCTACACCTTC.

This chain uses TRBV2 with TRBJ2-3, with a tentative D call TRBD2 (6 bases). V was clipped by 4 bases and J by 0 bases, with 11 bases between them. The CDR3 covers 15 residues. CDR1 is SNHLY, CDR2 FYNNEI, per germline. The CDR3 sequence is CASSGLGDSTDTQYF. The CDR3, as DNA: TGTGCCAGCAGTGGACTAGGGGATAGCACAGATACGCAGTATTTT.

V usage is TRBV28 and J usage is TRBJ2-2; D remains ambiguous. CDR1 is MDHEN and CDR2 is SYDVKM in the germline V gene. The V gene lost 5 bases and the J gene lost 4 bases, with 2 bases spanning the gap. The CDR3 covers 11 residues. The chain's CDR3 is CASSLTGELFF. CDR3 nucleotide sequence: TGTGCCAGCAGTCTCACCGGGGAGCTGTTTTTT.

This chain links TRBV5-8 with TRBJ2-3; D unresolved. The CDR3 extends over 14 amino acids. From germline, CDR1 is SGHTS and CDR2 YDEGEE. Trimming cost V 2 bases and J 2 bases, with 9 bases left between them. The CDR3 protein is CASSFRHTTDTQYF. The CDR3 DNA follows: TGTGCCAGCAGCTTTCGACACACCACAGATACGCAGTATTTT. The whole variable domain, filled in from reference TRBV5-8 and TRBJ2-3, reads EAGVTQSPTHLIKTRGQQATLRCSPISGHTSVYWYQQALGLGLQFLLWYDEGEERNRGNFPPRFSGRQFPNYSSELNVNALELEDSALYLCASSFRHTTDTQYFGPGTRLTVL.

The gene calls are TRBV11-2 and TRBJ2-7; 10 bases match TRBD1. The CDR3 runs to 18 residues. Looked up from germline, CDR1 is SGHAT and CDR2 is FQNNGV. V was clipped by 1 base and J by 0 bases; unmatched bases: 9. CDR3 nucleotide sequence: TGTGCCAGCAGCTTAGTTCGCCTCGGGACAGGGGACTCCTACGAGCAGTACTTC. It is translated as CASSLVRLGTGDSYEQYF.

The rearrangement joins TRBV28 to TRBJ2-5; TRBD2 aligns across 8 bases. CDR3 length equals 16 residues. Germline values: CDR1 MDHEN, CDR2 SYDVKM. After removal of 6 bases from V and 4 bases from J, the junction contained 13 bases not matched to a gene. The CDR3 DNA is TGTGCCAGCAGCTTGCTGCCGGGACTAGGGGGAGAGACCCAGTACTTC. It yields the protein CASSLLPGLGGETQYF. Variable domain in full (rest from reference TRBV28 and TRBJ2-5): DVKVTQSSRYLVKRTGEKVFLECVQDMDHENMFWYRQDPGLGLRLIYFSYDVKMKEKGDIPEGYSVSREKKERFSLILESASTNQTSMYLCASSLLPGLGGETQYFGPGTRLLVL.

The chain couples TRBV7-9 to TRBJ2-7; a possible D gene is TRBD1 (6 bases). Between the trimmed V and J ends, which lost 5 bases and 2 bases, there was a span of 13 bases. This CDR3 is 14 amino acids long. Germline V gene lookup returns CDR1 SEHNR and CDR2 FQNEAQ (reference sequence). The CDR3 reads CASSGYRVPYEQYF. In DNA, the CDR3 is TGTGCCAGCAGCGGATACAGGGTCCCCTACGAGCAGTACTTC.

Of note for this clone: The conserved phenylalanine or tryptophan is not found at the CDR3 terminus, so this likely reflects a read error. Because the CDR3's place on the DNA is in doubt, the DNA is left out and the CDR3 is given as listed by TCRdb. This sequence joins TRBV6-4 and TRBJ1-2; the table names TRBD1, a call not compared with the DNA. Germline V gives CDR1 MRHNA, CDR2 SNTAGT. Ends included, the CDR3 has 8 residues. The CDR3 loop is CASSPTGN.

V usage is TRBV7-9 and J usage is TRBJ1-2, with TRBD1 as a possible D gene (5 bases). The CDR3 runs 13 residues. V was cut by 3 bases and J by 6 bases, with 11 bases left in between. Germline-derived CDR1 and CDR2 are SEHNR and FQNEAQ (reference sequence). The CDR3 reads CASSFSSGDGYTF. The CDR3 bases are TGTGCCAGCAGCTTCTCCTCGGGGGATGGCTACACCTTC.

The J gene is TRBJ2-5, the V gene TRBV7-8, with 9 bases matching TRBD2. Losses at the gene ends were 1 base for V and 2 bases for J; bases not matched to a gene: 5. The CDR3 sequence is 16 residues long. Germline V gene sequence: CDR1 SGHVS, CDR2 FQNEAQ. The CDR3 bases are TGTGCCAGCAGCTTAGGGGCTAGCGGGGTTCAAGAGACCCAGTACTTC. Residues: CASSLGASGVQETQYF.

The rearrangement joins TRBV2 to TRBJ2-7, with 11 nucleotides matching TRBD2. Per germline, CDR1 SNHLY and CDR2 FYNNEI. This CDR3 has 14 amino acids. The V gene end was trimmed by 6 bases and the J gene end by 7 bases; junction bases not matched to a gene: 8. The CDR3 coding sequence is TGTGCCAGCAGGGGAGTAGCGGGGGGGCTTGAGCAGTACGTC. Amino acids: CASRGVAGGLEQYV.

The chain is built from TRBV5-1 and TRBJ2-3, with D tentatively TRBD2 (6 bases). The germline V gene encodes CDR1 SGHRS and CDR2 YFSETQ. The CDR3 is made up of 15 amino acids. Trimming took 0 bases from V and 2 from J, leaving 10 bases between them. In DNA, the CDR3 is TGCGCCAGCAGCTTGGGGGACTCCAACACAGATACGCAGTATTTT. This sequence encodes CASSLGDSNTDTQYF.

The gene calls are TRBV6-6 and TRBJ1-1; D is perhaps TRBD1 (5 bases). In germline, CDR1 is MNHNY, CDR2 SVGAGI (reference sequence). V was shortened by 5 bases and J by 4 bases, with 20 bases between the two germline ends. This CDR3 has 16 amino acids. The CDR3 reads CASSADSSIGSTEAFF. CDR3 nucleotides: TGTGCCAGCAGTGCCGACAGCTCCATTGGTAGCACTGAAGCTTTCTTT.

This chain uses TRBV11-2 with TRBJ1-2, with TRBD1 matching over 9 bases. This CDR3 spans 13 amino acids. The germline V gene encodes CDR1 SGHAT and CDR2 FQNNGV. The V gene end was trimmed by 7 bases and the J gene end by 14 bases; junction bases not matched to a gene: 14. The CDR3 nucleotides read TGTGCCAGCACCCCCGGGACAGGGTCTCGAGGTACCTTC. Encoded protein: CASTPGTGSRGTF.

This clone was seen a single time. The CDR3: CASSPPTLGTSIAETQYF. In nucleotides, the CDR3 is TGTGCCAGCAGTCCTCCCACCCTCGGGACTAGCATCGCAGAGACCCAGTACTTC. V and J are TRBV2 and TRBJ2-5, with 9 bases fitting TRBD2. The germline gives CDR1 SNHLY, CDR2 FYNNEI. The CDR3 is 18 residues long. With 5 bases clipped from V and 4 bases from J, the junction kept 17 bases outside the gene matches.

The CDR3 nucleotides are TGTGCCAGCAGTGAAGTGGGGACAGCCAATGAGCAGTTCTTC. As protein: CASSEVGTANEQFF. The gene calls are TRBV6-1 and TRBJ2-1; TRBD1 agrees at 7 bases. This CDR3 contains 14 residues. The germline CDR1 and CDR2 sequences are MNHNS and SASEGT. Germline trimming cut 1 base from V and 6 bases from J; bases unmatched to any gene: 3.

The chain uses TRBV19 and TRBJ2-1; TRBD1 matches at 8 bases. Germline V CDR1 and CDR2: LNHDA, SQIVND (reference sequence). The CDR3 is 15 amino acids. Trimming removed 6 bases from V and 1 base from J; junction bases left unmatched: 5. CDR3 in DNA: TGTGCCAGTAGCCCAGGGGGCGGTTCCTACAATGAGCAGTTCTTC. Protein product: CASSPGGGSYNEQFF.

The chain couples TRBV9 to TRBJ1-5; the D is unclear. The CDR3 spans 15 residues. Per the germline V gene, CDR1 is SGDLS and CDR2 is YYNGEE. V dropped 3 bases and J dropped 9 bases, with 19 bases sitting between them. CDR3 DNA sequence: TGTGCCAGCAGCGCCTCGGGAACAGTAAATGCGCCCCAGCATTTT. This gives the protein CASSASGTVNAPQHF.

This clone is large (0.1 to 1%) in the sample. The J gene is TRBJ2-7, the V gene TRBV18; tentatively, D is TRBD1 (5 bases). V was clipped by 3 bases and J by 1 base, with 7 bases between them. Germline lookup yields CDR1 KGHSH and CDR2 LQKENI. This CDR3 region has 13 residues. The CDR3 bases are TGTGCCAGCTCACCGCAGGGTTCCTACGAGCAGTACTTC. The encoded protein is CASSPQGSYEQYF.

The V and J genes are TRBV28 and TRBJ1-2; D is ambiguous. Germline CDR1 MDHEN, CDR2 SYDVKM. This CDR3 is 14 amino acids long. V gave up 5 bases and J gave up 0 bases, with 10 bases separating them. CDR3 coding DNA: TGTGCCAGCAGTCCCTCACCAGCTAACTATGGCTACACCTTC. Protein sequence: CASSPSPANYGYTF.